This T cell receptor (beta chain) was recovered during a study of T cell changes during pregnancy in multiple sclerosis. This clone was found once. Germline CDR1 MGHRA, CDR2 YSYEKL. This CDR3 comprises 15 residues. V gave up 4 bases and J gave up 2 bases, with 15 bases separating them. Method: immunoSEQ multiplex PCR; TCRdb's copy keeps in-frame clones and lacks some. The sample lists roughly 45,000 clones, 85% to 90% occurring once. This clonotype was sampled from a female donor in good health, enrolled as a control in a pregnancy study. Sequenced material: peripheral blood, taken in the second trimester of pregnancy. V usage is TRBV4-1 and J usage is TRBJ2-7, with D perhaps TRBD2 (6 bases). CDR3 in amino acids: CASSPGLSSTYEQYF. The CDR3 nucleotides read TGCGCCAGCAGCCCGGGACTCTCTTCGACCTACGAGCAGTACTTC.